This T cell receptor beta chain comes out of a study of early stage breast cancer tumors. About the study: Samples were sequenced at 9 to 10-fold average coverage.

General study points: In most of the 16 patients, blood comparison separated tumor from normal breast. Functional markers like CD4, CD8 and FOXP3 were missed in bulk sequencing. Compared with adjacent normal breast, tumors showed 2.5 to 3-fold denser, more clonal T cells.

To note about this clone: Its antigen remains unidentified.

Some clones are missing from TCRdb's copy, which holds only in-frame ones; the method was immunoSEQ multiplex PCR. The sample lists some 58,000 clones, approximately 80% seen once, with 3.4% in the top ten. Germline V gives CDR1 SGHNT, CDR2 YENEEA. V trimming: 4 bases; J trimming: 10 bases; junction bases outside the gene matches: 2. The CDR3 extends over 12 amino acids. The chain has TRBV11-3 and TRBJ2-1, with 9 bases aligning to TRBD2. The TCR was taken from a person aged 25-39 years with breast cancer. Material for sequencing was blood. CDR3 amino acids: CASSYSGREQFF. The CDR3 DNA is TGTGCCAGCAGCTACAGCGGGAGGGAGCAGTTCTTC.